What follows are 10 T cell receptor beta chains derived from one specimen sequenced in a study of blood T cells in healthy people across ages. Primers used in a second PCR of about 6 to 11 cycles were a sample-barcoded 5' primer and a J-beta primer mix. Each CDR3 protein is one row after TCRdb ran MiXCR on the 5' RACE reads. The sample has about 1.1 million distinct CDR3 sequences, less than 45% seen once. Sequenced: blood. Receptor source: a man aged 18 to 35 in good health.

The chain joins TRBV20-1 to TRBJ2-3, with a possible D match to TRBD1 (6 bases). The length of the CDR3 is 12 residues. Germline CDR1 DFQATT, CDR2 SNEGSKA (reference sequence). In DNA form, the CDR3 reads TGCAGGCTTACAAAAGGGGGAGATACGCAGTATTTT. It yields the protein CRLTKGGDTQYF.

The sample holds a few counts of this clonotype. The chain combines TRBV10-3 with TRBJ1-2, with D maybe TRBD1 (5 bases). V was shortened by 3 bases and J by 6 bases, with 8 bases between the two germline ends. Germline V gene sequence: CDR1 ENHRY, CDR2 SYGVKD. This CDR3 comprises 12 residues. The CDR3 loop is CAISDQGNGYTF. The CDR3 nucleotides are TGTGCCATCAGTGACCAGGGAAATGGCTACACCTTC.

The table lists this clonotype with a few counts. This chain links TRBV4-3 with TRBJ1-4; D unclear. The germline V gene has CDR1 LGHNA and CDR2 YSLEER. V was clipped by 0 bases and J by 3 bases, with 17 bases between them. The CDR3 totals 18 residues. The CDR3 region has the DNA TGCGCCAGCAGCCAAGATAACGCCCTCGGCGCAGCTAATGAAAAACTGTTTTTT. Protein product: CASSQDNALGAANEKLFF.

This clonotype was counted only a few times. Written as DNA, the CDR3 is TGTGCCAGCAGCGACGTCTCCCGGGGGGGCTCGATCTATGGCTACACCTTC. It translates to CASSDVSRGGSIYGYTF. V usage is TRBV11-2 and J usage is TRBJ1-2; tentatively, D is TRBD1 (6 bases). CDR1 and CDR2 from the germline V gene are SGHAT and FQNNGV. The CDR3 has 17 residues. Between the trimmed V and J ends, which lost 5 bases and 4 bases, there was a span of 23 bases. The whole variable domain, remainder taken from reference TRBV11-2 and TRBJ1-2, is EAGVAQSPRYKIIEKRQSVAFWCNPISGHATLYWYQQILGQGPKLLIQFQNNGVVDDSQLPKDRFSAERLKGVDSTLKIQPAKLEDSAVYLCASSDVSRGGSIYGYTFGSGTRLTVV.

V and J are TRBV6-1 and TRBJ1-5, with unresolved D. V lost 5 bases and J lost 0, with 5 bases in between. From germline, CDR1 is MNHNS and CDR2 SASEGT. The CDR3 sequence is 13 residues long. In DNA form, the CDR3 reads TGTGCCAGCAGTAAAAATAGCAATCAGCCCCAGCATTTT. Protein sequence: CASSKNSNQPQHF.

This clonotype turned up a few times. This chain links TRBV7-3 with TRBJ2-3; 7 bases fit TRBD2. Germline trimming cut 1 base from V and 2 bases from J; bases unmatched to any gene: 9. The CDR3 contains 17 residues. Germline V gives CDR1 SGHTA, CDR2 FQGTGA. In DNA form, the CDR3 reads TGTGCCAGCAGCTTAAGCGCGACTAGCCGATACACAGATACGCAGTATTTT. Translation gives CASSLSATSRYTDTQYF.

The chain is built from TRBV6-1 and TRBJ2-1; 7 bases align to TRBD1. Germline V gene data show CDR1 as MNHNS and CDR2 as SASEGT. The CDR3 loop spans 16 amino acids. Trimming at V came to 0 bases and at J to 2 bases, leaving 4 bases not matched to a gene. CDR3 coding DNA: TGTGCCAGCAGTGAAGCGCACAGGGGACCCTACAATGAGCAGTTCTTC. Its protein is CASSEAHRGPYNEQFF.

V is TRBV20-1 and J is TRBJ2-7, with a tentative D call TRBD2 (6 bases). The CDR3 length is 12 residues. V lost 5 bases to trimming and J lost 7 bases, with 15 bases between them. Germline V gene sequence: CDR1 DFQATT, CDR2 SNEGSKA (reference sequence). The CDR3 region is CSAGGINNEQYF. DNA for the CDR3: TGCAGTGCTGGGGGGATAAACAATGAGCAGTACTTC.

This clonotype came up a few times. This chain uses TRBV29-1 with TRBJ2-3; no firm D call. Germline V gives CDR1 SQVTM, CDR2 ANQGSEA. The CDR3 length is 16 residues. V shed 1 base and J shed 4 bases, with 18 bases lying between them. CDR3 coding DNA: TGCAGCGTTGAAGCCTCAAGTTGGTCCGGGCCAGATACGCAGTATTTT. Encoded protein: CSVEASSWSGPDTQYF.

This clonotype was detected a few times. The chain has TRBV4-2 and TRBJ2-4; 7 positions agree with TRBD2. This CDR3 spans 15 amino acids. The junction had 11 bases not matched to a gene; V was cut back by 4 bases and J by 8 bases. CDR1 and CDR2 from the germline V gene are LGHNA and YNFKEQ. This CDR3 is CASSPWTGRSDIQYF. CDR3 bases: TGTGCCAGCAGCCCCTGGACCGGGAGGTCGGACATTCAGTACTTC.